Described below is a single T cell receptor beta chain sequence and its context. The antigen remains unidentified. The record originates from a study of identical twins. TCRdb itself ran the 5' RACE reads through MiXCR, one entry per CDR3 protein. The sample lists roughly 540,000 distinct CDR3 sequences; less than 25% were seen once. This CDR3 comprises 14 residues. Trimming shortened V by 5 bases and J by 4 bases, and 12 bases separated the two germline ends. Per the germline V gene, CDR1 is LGHNA and CDR2 is YSLEER. Study-level results: The study found excess low generation probability among twin-shared out-of-frame alpha sequences.

These data were also reused for a study on T cells expressing NK-cell markers. That investigation notes: The sequencing cohort of eight donors included seven HCMV-seropositive individuals and one seronegative individual.

This rearrangement joins TRBV4-3 to TRBJ1-3; possible D gene TRBD1, 6 bases. What was sequenced was CD4+ T cells sorted from blood. This clonotype was obtained from a woman aged 18-29 years in good health. The CDR3 DNA is TGCGCCAGCAGCGAACAGGGTGCCGGAAACACCATATATTTT. Its protein is CASSEQGAGNTIYF.